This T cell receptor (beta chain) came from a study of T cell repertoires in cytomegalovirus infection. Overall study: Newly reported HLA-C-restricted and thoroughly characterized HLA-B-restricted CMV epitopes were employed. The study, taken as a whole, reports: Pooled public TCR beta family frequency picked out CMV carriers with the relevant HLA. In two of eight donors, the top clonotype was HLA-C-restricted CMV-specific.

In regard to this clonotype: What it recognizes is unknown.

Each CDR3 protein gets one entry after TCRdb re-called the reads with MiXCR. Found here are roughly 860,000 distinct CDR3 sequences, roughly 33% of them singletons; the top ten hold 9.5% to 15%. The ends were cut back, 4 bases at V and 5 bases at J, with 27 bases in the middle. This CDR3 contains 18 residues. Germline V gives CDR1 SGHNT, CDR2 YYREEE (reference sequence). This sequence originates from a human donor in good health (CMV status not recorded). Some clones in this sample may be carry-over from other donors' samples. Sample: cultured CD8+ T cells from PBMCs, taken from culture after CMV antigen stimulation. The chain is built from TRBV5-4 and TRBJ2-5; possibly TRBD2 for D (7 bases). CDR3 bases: TGTGCCAGCAGCCGTAGGCCATATAGCCGGGGGGCCGAGGAGACCCAGTACTTC. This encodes CASSRRPYSRGAEETQYF.